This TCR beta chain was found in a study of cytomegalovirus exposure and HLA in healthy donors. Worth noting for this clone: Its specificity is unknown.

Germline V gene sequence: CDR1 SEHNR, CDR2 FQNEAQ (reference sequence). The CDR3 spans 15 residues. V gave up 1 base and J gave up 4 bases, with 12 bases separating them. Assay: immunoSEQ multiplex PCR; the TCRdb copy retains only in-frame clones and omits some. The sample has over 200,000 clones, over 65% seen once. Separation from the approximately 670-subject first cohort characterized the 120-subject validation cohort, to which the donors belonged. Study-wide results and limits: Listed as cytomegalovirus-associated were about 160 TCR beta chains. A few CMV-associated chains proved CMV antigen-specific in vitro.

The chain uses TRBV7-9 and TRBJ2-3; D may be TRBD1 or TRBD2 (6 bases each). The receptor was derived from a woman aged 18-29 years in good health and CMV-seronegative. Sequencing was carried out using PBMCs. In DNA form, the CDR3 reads TGTGCCAGCAGCTTAGGGGGGCGGGATGCAGATACGCAGTATTTT. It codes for CASSLGGRDADTQYF.